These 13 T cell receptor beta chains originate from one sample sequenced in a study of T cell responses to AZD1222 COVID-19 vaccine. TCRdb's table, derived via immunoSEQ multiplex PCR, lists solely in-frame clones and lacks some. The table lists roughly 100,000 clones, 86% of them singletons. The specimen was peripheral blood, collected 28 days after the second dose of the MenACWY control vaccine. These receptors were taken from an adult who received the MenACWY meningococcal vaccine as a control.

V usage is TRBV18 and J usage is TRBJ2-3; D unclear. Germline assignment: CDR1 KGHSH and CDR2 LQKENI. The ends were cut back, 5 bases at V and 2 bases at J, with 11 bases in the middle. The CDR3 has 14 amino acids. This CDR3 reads CASSGVSDTDTQYF. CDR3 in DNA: TGTGCCAGCTCAGGAGTTTCCGACACAGATACGCAGTATTTT.

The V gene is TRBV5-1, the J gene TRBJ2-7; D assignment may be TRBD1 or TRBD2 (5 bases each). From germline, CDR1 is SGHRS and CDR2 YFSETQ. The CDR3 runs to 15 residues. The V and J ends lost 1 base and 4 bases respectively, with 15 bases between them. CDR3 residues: CASSLTGTGSYEQYF. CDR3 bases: TGCGCCAGCAGCTTGACCGGGACGGGCTCGTACGAGCAGTACTTC.

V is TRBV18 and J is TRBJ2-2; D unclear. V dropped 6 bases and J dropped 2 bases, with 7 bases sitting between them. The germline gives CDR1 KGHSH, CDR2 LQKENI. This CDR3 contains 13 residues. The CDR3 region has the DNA TGTGCCAGCTCCCCAGACAACACCGGGGAGCTGTTTTTT. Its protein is CASSPDNTGELFF.

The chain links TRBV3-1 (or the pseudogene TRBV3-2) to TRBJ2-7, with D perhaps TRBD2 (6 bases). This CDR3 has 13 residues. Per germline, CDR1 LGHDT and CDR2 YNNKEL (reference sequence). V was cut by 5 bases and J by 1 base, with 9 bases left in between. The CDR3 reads CASSYGGSYEQYF. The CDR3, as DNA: TGTGCCAGCAGCTACGGGGGATCCTACGAGCAGTACTTC.

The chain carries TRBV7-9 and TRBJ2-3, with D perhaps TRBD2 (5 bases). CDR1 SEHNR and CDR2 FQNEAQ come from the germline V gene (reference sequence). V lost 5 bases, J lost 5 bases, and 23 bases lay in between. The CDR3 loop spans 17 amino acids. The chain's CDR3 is CASSPKRRGLNKDTQYF. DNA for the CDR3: TGTGCCAGCAGCCCTAAGCGACGGGGTCTAAACAAAGATACGCAGTATTTT.

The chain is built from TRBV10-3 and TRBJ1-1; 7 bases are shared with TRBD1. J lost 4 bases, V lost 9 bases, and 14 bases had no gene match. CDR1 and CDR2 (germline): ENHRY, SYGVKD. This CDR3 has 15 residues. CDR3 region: CAMSPSTGRGTEAFF. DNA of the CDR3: TGTGCCATGTCTCCTTCGACAGGGAGGGGCACTGAAGCTTTCTTT.

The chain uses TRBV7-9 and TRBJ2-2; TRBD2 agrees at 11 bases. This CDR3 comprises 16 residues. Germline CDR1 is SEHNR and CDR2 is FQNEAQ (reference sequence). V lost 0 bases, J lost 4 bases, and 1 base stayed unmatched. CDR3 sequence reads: CASSLAGTSGTGELFF. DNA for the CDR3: TGTGCCAGCAGCTTAGCCGGGACTAGCGGCACCGGGGAGCTGTTTTTT.

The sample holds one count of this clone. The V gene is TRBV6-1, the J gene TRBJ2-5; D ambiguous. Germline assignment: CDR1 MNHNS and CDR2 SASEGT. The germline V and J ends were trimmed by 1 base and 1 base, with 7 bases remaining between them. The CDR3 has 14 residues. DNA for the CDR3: TGTGCCAGCAGTGAAGGAGGTTCCCAAGAGACCCAGTACTTC. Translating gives CASSEGGSQETQYF.

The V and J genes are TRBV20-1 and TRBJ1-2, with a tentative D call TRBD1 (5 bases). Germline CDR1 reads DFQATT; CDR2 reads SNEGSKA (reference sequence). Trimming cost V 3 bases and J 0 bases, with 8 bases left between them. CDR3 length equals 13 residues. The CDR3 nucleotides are TGCAGTGCTAGTAAGGGGCCTAACTATGGCTACACCTTC. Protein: CSASKGPNYGYTF.

CDR3 in DNA: TGTGCCAGCAGCTTAGGAGCCAGGGGTAACTCACCCCTCCACTTT. This encodes CASSLGARGNSPLHF. J is TRBJ1-6 and V is TRBV7-8; maybe TRBD1 (6 bases). The CDR3 runs to 15 residues. Trimming shortened V by 1 base and J by 10 bases, and 14 bases separated the two germline ends. Germline assignment: CDR1 SGHVS and CDR2 FQNEAQ. The complete variable domain, with remaining parts taken from reference TRBV7-8 and TRBJ1-6, reads GAGVSQSPRYKVAKRGQDVALRCDPISGHVSLFWYQQALGQGPEFLTYFQNEAQLDKSGLPSDRFFAERPEGSVSTLKIQRTQQEDSAVYLCASSLGARGNSPLHFGNGTRLTVT.

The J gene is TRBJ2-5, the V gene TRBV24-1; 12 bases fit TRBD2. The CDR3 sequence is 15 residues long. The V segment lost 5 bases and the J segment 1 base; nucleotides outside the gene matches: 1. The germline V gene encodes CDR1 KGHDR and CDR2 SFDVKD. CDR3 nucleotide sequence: TGTGCCACCAGTGCTAGCGGGGGGGCCCAAGAGACCCAGTACTTC. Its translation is CATSASGGAQETQYF.

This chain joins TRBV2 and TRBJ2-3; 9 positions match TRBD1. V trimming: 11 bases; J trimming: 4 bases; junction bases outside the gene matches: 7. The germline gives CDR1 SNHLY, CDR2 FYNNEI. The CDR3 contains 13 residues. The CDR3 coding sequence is TGTGCCGGGGCCGGACAGGGGCCAGATACGCAGTATTTT. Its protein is CAGAGQGPDTQYF.

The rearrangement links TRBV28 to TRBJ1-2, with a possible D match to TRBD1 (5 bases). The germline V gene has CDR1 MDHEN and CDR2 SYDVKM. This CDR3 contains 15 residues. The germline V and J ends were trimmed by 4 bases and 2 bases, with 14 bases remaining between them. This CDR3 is CASSSRRTSNYGYTF. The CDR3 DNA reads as TGTGCCAGCAGTTCCCGTCGGACATCCAACTATGGCTACACCTTC.